The clone carrying this T cell receptor (beta chain) was seen a few times. The record originates from a study of T-cell memory formation after mild COVID-19. The length of the CDR3 is 19 residues. V gave up 5 bases and J gave up 0 bases, with 23 bases separating them. The V gene's germline CDR1 is PRHDT and CDR2 FYEKMQ (reference sequence). TCRdb fed the 5' RACE reads into MiXCR, producing one record per CDR3 protein. Counted here are a few hundred thousand distinct CDR3 sequences, roughly 21% occurring once; the ten biggest clones make up roughly an eighth. The chain recombines TRBV13 with TRBJ2-4; possible D gene TRBD2, 6 bases. Sequenced: PBMCs or a T cell subset sorted from them (not recorded which). This receptor was identified in an adult woman who had mild COVID-19 (a few samples of this study predate the infection). Cell type and time point are not known. DNA of the CDR3: TGTGCCAGCAGCCCCCCGGCGCGGGGCAGCACCCTAGCCAAAAACATTCAGTACTTC. It translates to CASSPPARGSTLAKNIQYF.